The 14 T cell receptor beta chains presented below share a single source sample, sequenced in a study of breast tumors, draining lymph nodes, adjacent tissues. TCRdb re-called the multiplex PCR reads through MiXCR, storing one row per CDR3 protein. The table lists 90,000 to 120,000 distinct CDR3 sequences, around 20% of them singletons. Samples came from axillary lymph nodes draining the breast cancer. Sequencing was performed on axillary lymph node tissue. These receptor sequences come from a female donor with breast cancer. Some clones in this sample may be carry-over from other donors' samples.

The CDR3, as DNA: TGTGCCTGGAGTGACACAGGGCTCCCTTATAATGAGCAGTTCTTC. Translated: CAWSDTGLPYNEQFF. The chain joins TRBV30 to TRBJ2-1; perhaps TRBD1 as D (6 bases). The CDR3 runs 15 residues. CDR1 and CDR2 (germline): GTSNPN, SVGIG (reference sequence). V lost 1 base, J lost 7 bases, and 17 bases lay in between.

This clonotype occurred many times. This chain joins TRBV19 and TRBJ2-3; 8 bases are a match to TRBD1. The CDR3 consists of 16 residues. Germline CDR1 is LNHDA and CDR2 is SQIVND (reference sequence). The V and J ends lost 2 bases and 3 bases, in that order; junction bases with no gene match: 7. The CDR3 protein is CASSISAGGLTDTQYF. The CDR3 bases are TGTGCCAGTAGTATATCTGCAGGGGGCTTAACAGATACGCAGTATTTT. The full variable domain, completed using reference TRBV19 and TRBJ2-3, is DGGITQSPKYLFRKEGQNVTLSCEQNLNHDAMYWYRQDPGQGLRLIYYSQIVNDFQKGDIAEGYSVSREKKESFPLTVTSAQKNPTAFYLCASSISAGGLTDTQYFGPGTRLTVL.

This clonotype was observed many times. The rearrangement links TRBV3-1 to TRBJ2-1; D gene unclear. Germline CDR1 LGHDT, CDR2 YNNKEL (reference sequence). This CDR3 comprises 12 residues. Trimming took 11 bases from V and 5 from J, leaving 13 bases between them. The CDR3 DNA follows: TGTGCCTCCCGACTGGAAGACAATGAGCAGTTCTTC. Residues: CASRLEDNEQFF.

Comments on this clonotype: A much larger clone is a single base away; this may be a read error. The chain carries TRBV6-5 and TRBJ1-2; a possible D gene is TRBD1 (5 bases). The length of the CDR3 is 16 residues. V shed 5 bases and J shed 0 bases, with 16 bases lying between them. Germline values: CDR1 MNHEY, CDR2 SVGAGI. CDR3 nucleotides: TGTGCCAGCAGTCGGTGGGGCTCGCAAACTAACTATGGCTACACCTTC. Its protein is CASSRWGSQTNYGYTF.

The chain uses TRBV3-1 and TRBJ2-3; D gene ambiguous. The germline V gene encodes CDR1 LGHDT and CDR2 YNNKEL (reference sequence). With 4 bases removed from V and 6 bases from J, the gap between germline ends came to 8 bases. This CDR3 comprises 12 residues. The CDR3 is CASSRNDDTQYF. The CDR3 nucleotides are TGTGCCAGCAGCCGGAACGATGATACGCAGTATTTT.

J is TRBJ2-2 and V is TRBV6-1, with D perhaps TRBD1 or TRBD2 (5 bases each). CDR1 and CDR2 (germline): MNHNS, SASEGT. Trimming took off 8 bases at V and 6 bases at J, with 16 bases between the two ends. CDR3 length: 14 residues. This chain's CDR3 is CASSGTGWAGELFF. The CDR3 DNA follows: TGTGCCAGCTCCGGGACGGGGTGGGCCGGGGAGCTGTTTTTT.

This clonotype was detected ten times or more. The genes are TRBV7-2 and TRBJ1-2, with D tentatively TRBD1 (5 bases). Germline CDR1 is SGHTA and CDR2 is FQGNSA. The CDR3 is made up of 14 amino acids. Trimming took off 1 base at V and 4 bases at J, with 10 bases between the two ends. This CDR3 is CASSLEGLVYGYTF. The CDR3 DNA follows: TGTGCCAGCAGCTTAGAGGGGTTGGTCTATGGCTACACCTTC.

Concerning this clonotype itself: This may arise from a read error, as a much more abundant clone is one base away. The V and J genes are TRBV5-1 and TRBJ2-5; no firm D call. The CDR3 has 16 residues. The germline gives CDR1 SGHRS, CDR2 YFSETQ. CDR3 amino acids: CASSLVPGLTEETRYF. In DNA form, the CDR3 reads TGCGCCAGCAGCTTGGTTCCGGGTCTCACGGAAGAGACCCGGTACTTC.

This clonotype was seen at least ten times. This sequence joins TRBV5-4 and TRBJ2-3; 8 nucleotides line up with TRBD1. With 4 bases clipped from V and 6 bases from J, the junction kept 13 bases outside the gene matches. The CDR3 has 16 amino acids. CDR1 and CDR2 from the germline V gene are SGHNT and YYREEE (reference sequence). In DNA, the CDR3 is TGTGCCAGCAGCCTACGGACAGGGCGTGTGACGGATACGCAGTATTTT. This encodes CASSLRTGRVTDTQYF.

This clonotype has ten or more counts. The rearrangement links TRBV10-3 to TRBJ2-1, with no clear D. Trimming shortened V by 1 base and J by 5 bases, and 6 bases separated the two germline ends. The CDR3 totals 13 residues. Germline loops: CDR1 ENHRY, CDR2 SYGVKD. CDR3 region: CAISEYGNNEQFF. CDR3 DNA sequence: TGTGCCATCAGTGAGTACGGAAACAATGAGCAGTTCTTC.

This clonotype appeared many times. J is TRBJ1-3 and V is TRBV12-3 or TRBV12-4; perhaps TRBD1 as D (6 bases). The CDR3 spans 16 residues. Trimming took off 8 bases at V and 0 bases at J, with 17 bases between the two ends. The CDR3 bases are TGTGCCAGCCCCAACTCCAGGGGCGACTCTGGAAACACCATATATTTT. Encoded protein: CASPNSRGDSGNTIYF.

This clonotype was seen ten or more times. The genes are TRBV2 and TRBJ2-5; 7 bases are a match to TRBD2. Germline V gives CDR1 SNHLY, CDR2 FYNNEI. There are 14 residues in the CDR3. The junction had 13 bases not matched to a gene; V was cut back by 6 bases and J by 9 bases. The CDR3, as DNA: TGTGCCAGCAGCCCTCTTAAGGGTGCGGGGGCCCAGTACTTC. This gives the protein CASSPLKGAGAQYF. The full variable domain, in which reference TRBV2 and TRBJ2-5 provide the parts outside the CDR3, is EPEVTQTPSHQVTQMGQEVILRCVPISNHLYFYWYRQILGQKVEFLVSFYNNEISEKSEIFDDQFSVERPDGSNFTLKIRSTKLEDSAMYFCASSPLKGAGAQYFGPGTRLLVL.

This clonotype was picked up many times. V and J are TRBV6-1 and TRBJ1-2, with D unclear. V lost 1 base to trimming and J lost 4 bases, with 4 bases between them. CDR3 length: 12 amino acids. Germline V gives CDR1 MNHNS, CDR2 SASEGT. This CDR3 is CASSEGAYGYTF. The CDR3 nucleotides read TGTGCCAGCAGTGAAGGGGCCTATGGCTACACCTTC.

Ten or more counts support this clonotype. The chain recombines TRBV7-9 with TRBJ2-7; 7 nucleotides match TRBD1. The trim removed 5 bases at V and 0 bases at J, leaving 7 bases unmatched. The CDR3 runs 15 residues. CDR1 SEHNR and CDR2 FQNEAQ come from the germline V gene (reference sequence). CDR3 in amino acids: CASSPPGQYSYEQYF. DNA of the CDR3: TGTGCCAGCAGCCCACCGGGACAGTACTCCTACGAGCAGTACTTC.